This TCR beta chain emerged from a study of shared clonotypes between healthy human individuals. Study-level findings and limits: Rarefaction gave evidence that sorted-subset sequencing remained incomplete despite large depth.

Clones were sequenced by immunoSEQ multiplex PCR, and TCRdb holds only the in-frame ones, with some missing. The data contain some 1.5 million clones, 95% to 99% of them seen just once; the ten biggest clones take up 0.4% to 0.45%. CDR1 and CDR2 (germline): MGHRA, YSYEKL. The CDR3 is made up of 13 amino acids. V lost 0 bases to trimming and J lost 5 bases, with 5 bases between them. On this clone: Its antigen is currently unknown.

This sequence originates from a man aged 25-40 years in good health. This chain connects TRBV4-1 to TRBJ1-5; D remains ambiguous. Sequenced material: naive CD4+ T cells sorted from blood. Subset denoted: CD45RA+ positively selected. The CDR3 protein is CASSQDHHQPQHF. CDR3 nucleotides: TGCGCCAGCAGCCAAGACCACCATCAGCCCCAGCATTTT.